The clone carrying this T cell receptor (beta chain) was picked up many times. The data originate from a study of breast tumors, draining lymph nodes, adjacent tissues. TCRdb re-called the multiplex PCR reads with MiXCR, one entry per CDR3 protein. The sample includes around 230,000 distinct CDR3 sequences, approximately 29% of them seen just once. Samples came from axillary lymph nodes draining the breast cancer. This receptor was taken from a female donor with breast cancer. Some clones in this sample may be carry-over from other donors' samples. Sequencing was carried out using axillary lymph node tissue.

The CDR3 DNA is TGTGCCAGCAGCCCAATGGAATCCCGGAGGACCCAGTACTTC. Its translation is CASSPMESRRTQYF. The rearrangement links TRBV7-8 to TRBJ2-5; D not certain. The CDR3 contains 14 residues. Germline V lookup: CDR1 SGHVS, CDR2 FQNEAQ. The ends were cut back, 5 bases at V and 7 bases at J, with 17 bases in the middle.